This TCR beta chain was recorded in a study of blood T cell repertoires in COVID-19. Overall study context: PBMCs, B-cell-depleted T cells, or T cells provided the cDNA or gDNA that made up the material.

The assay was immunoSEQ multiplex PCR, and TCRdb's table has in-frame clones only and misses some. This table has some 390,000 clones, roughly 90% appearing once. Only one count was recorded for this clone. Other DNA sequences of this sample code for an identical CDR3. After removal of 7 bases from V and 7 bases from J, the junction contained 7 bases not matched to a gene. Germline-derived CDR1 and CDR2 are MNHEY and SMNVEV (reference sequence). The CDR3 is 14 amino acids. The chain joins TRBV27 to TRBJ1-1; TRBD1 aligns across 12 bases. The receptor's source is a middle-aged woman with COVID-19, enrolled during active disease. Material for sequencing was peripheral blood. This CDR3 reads CASKTGQGAIEAFF. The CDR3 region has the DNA TGTGCCAGCAAAACGGGACAGGGGGCCATTGAAGCTTTCTTT.